This T cell receptor beta chain was identified during a study of blood T cell repertoires in COVID-19. The CDR3 sequence is 14 residues long. The V gene's germline CDR1 is SGDLS and CDR2 YYNGEE. Trimming took 4 bases from V and 7 from J, leaving 17 bases between them. Using immunoSEQ multiplex PCR, the repertoire was profiled, and TCRdb retains in-frame clones only, with some absent. The table has about 90,000 clones, approximately 86% seen once. The TCR originated in a woman in her 70s with active or convalescent COVID-19. The J gene is TRBJ1-2, the V gene TRBV9, with D unresolved. Sequenced input: peripheral blood. The CDR3 protein is CASSPLAVQSGYTF. Here the CDR3 DNA reads TGTGCCAGCAGCCCCTTAGCGGTACAGAGTGGCTACACCTTC.